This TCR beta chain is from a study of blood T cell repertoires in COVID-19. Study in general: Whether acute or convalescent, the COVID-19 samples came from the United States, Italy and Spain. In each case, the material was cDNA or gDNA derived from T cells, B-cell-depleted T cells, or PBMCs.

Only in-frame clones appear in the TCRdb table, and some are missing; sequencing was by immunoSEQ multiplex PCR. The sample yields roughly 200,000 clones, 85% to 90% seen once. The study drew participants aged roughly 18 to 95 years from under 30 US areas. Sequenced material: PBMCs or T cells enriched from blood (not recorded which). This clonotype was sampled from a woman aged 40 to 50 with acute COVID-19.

The CDR3 DNA is TGTGCCAGCAGTGAATACCGGACAGGGCTTCCTGAAGCTTTCTTT. This codes for CASSEYRTGLPEAFF. This chain connects TRBV2 to TRBJ1-1; 8 bases are a match to TRBD1. The trim removed 2 bases at V and 6 bases at J, leaving 8 bases unmatched. CDR3 length equals 15 residues. Germline CDR1 SNHLY, CDR2 FYNNEI.